This T cell receptor beta chain was obtained from a study of T cell changes during pregnancy in multiple sclerosis. Only in-frame clones appear in the TCRdb table, and some are missing; sequencing was by immunoSEQ multiplex PCR. The repertoire holds 65,000 to 90,000 clones, with more than 90% as singletons. The V segment lost 4 bases and the J segment 1 base; nucleotides outside the gene matches: 16. Germline CDR1 LNHDA, CDR2 SQIVND (reference sequence). The CDR3 is 19 amino acids. The sequencing here drew on peripheral blood, taken in the second trimester of pregnancy. The sequence came from a female donor with multiple sclerosis, enrolled in a pregnancy study. The rearrangement links TRBV19 to TRBJ1-1, with 9 positions matching TRBD1. This chain's CDR3 is CASSRTGTGTYKSNTEAFF. CDR3 bases: TGTGCCAGTAGTAGGACCGGGACAGGGACATACAAATCGAACACTGAAGCTTTCTTT.